This TCR beta chain was identified in a study of PD-1 blockade in classical Hodgkin lymphoma (dated by TCRdb to the early 2020s). Some background on the complete study: Nivolumab dosing was 3 mg/kg intravenously every 2 weeks, continuing until either disease progression or unacceptable toxicity. A peripheral blood immune signature of response to PD-1 blockade in classical Hodgkin lymphoma was defined using TCR beta sequencing and CyTOF. What the authors observed across the whole study: Trial patients achieving complete response had baseline diversity similar to newly diagnosed patients, whereas partial responders and progressors had significantly lower diversity. Only a single clinical trial cohort was studied, and what caused the repertoire differences, possibly disease activity or prior therapy, remained undefined. Diversity was lower in patients who began nivolumab less than 1 year after ASCT, so these patients were left out of later analyses to avoid confounding by immune reconstitution. By C4D1, a significant rise was seen in CD4+ TCR diversity but not in CD8+ TCR diversity (p=0.0027 vs p=0.16), and the rise was most apparent among complete responders (p=0.02). Newly diagnosed patients were reported to have lower baseline TCR diversity than healthy donors, and relapsed/refractory patients were reported to have lower baseline TCR diversity still.

The Qiagen DNeasy kit was used to extract genomic DNA from unsorted PBMCs and from the negatively selected CD4+ and CD8+ fractions. TCR beta CDR3 regions were subjected to amplification by immunoSEQ multiplex PCR with primers that anneal to V and J segments. Amplification bias was minimized using a synthetic immune receptor repertoire, and residual bias was removed computationally after sequencing. Per the source publication's procedure: Repertoire diversity was quantified as the Shannon entropy index using custom Python scripts. Unsorted, CD4+ and CD8+ repertoires were examined separately, except in combined analyses, for which CD4+ and CD8+ sequences were merged in silico. Clonal expansion was defined as at least a 2-fold frequency increase after treatment relative to C1D1, with a pseudocount of 0.5 for undetected baseline clones. Singleton clones were defined as clones with 0 or 1 copy at C1D1, and non-singleton clones were defined as clones with 2 or more copies. By matching protein sequences in sorted samples from the same patient, clones expanded in unsorted samples were annotated as CD4+, CD8+ or unknown. Wilcoxon tests on paired samples were used to test diversity changes from C1D1 to C4D1. Sourced from immuneACCESS, this table was stored by TCRdb with only in-frame sequences that have V and J called. A share of the clones is absent; for the studies checked, an unresolved V gene accounts for under half, and the remainder has no known explanation. That table is the source of V, J and clone size, and D and trimming were worked out from the DNA. The table for this sample lists 40,000 to 55,000 clones; 78% of them were counted only once. The top ten clonotypes cover approximately 35% of the sample.

The CDR3 has 13 amino acids, counting the end cysteine and phenylalanine. Of the read, only the CDR3 DNA is kept; its 39 bases are in frame from base 1. Trimming at the junction amounts to 6 bases on V and 3 bases on J, and the germline ends lie 11 bases apart. The germline V gene gives CDR1 as MDHEN and CDR2 as SYDVKM. Concerning this clone itself: No antigen is known for it. The sample holds no much larger clone one base away, and base qualities are not on file.

Read against the paper, the sample's time point label means: cycle 4 day 1 (C4D1), after five to seven weeks of nivolumab. Every trial patient had relapsed following autologous stem cell transplantation, and prior brentuximab vedotin exposure was what differed among cohorts A, B and C. A total of over 55 patients with relapsed/refractory classical Hodgkin lymphoma made up the trial cohort, and each patient's best overall response was complete response, partial response or progressive disease. Trial patients were treated with single-agent nivolumab in the multi-cohort phase II CheckMate 205 trial. An independent review committee assessed best overall response by applying the 2007 International Working Group response criteria. PBMCs from the trial were collected at three points: immediately before nivolumab initiation (C1D1), and during therapy at cycle 2 day 1 and cycle 4 day 1. Peripheral blood was collected in 8 mL Vacutainer Cell Preparation Tubes, from which PBMCs were isolated by centrifugation and then cryopreserved.

Recombination joined TRBV28 with TRBJ1-1; no confident D gene assignment can be made. The material was peripheral blood mononuclear cells (PBMCs), obtained before the fourth cycle of nivolumab. The sequence came from a human donor with classical Hodgkin lymphoma. Here is the DNA: TGTGCCAGCAGCCTAGACACTTACACTGAAGCTTTCTTT. Protein translation: CASSLDTYTEAFF.